The 21 T cell receptor beta chains below were found in one sample sequenced in a study of T cell responses to AZD1222 COVID-19 vaccine. The data were produced by immunoSEQ multiplex PCR, yet TCRdb's version contains in-frame clones alone and is incomplete. The profile shows 200,000 or so clones, 85% to 95% of them singletons. This sample comprised peripheral blood, obtained on day 0 of AZD1222 vaccination. These receptors came from an adult in good health.

The chain recombines TRBV5-5 with TRBJ2-3; D unclear. The CDR3 sequence is 14 residues long. V was cut by 1 base and J by 4 bases, with 10 bases left in between. CDR1 is SGHKS, CDR2 YYEKEE, per germline (reference sequence). The CDR3 nucleotides are TGTGCCAGCAGCTTGTATCCGGTAGCAGATACGCAGTATTTT. It codes for CASSLYPVADTQYF.

This chain uses TRBV6-2 or TRBV6-3 with TRBJ1-1; D is ambiguous. The CDR3 is made up of 15 amino acids. Germline V CDR1 and CDR2: MNHEY, SVGEGT. V lost 0 bases and J 0 bases, leaving 8 bases between the germline ends. The CDR3 DNA reads as TGTGCCAGCAGTTACTCTGGAGATATGAACACTGAAGCTTTCTTT. Residues: CASSYSGDMNTEAFF.

This clone has only one observation. The chain carries TRBV12-3 or TRBV12-4 and TRBJ1-3, with D possibly TRBD1 on 5 matching bases. V lost 2 bases and J lost 3, with 5 bases in between. CDR3 length equals 13 residues. CDR3 protein: CASSLRGGNTIYF. Here the CDR3 DNA reads TGTGCCAGCAGTTTAAGGGGTGGAAACACCATATATTTT.

The V gene is TRBV18, the J gene TRBJ1-2; D unclear. Trimming left V 0 bases short and J 7 bases short, with 18 bases between. The length of the CDR3 is 16 residues. Germline V CDR1 and CDR2: KGHSH, LQKENI. CDR3 sequence reads: CASSPPSTSGPFGYTF. The CDR3 DNA reads as TGTGCCAGCTCACCACCGTCAACCAGTGGGCCTTTTGGCTACACCTTC.

The genes are TRBV4-1 and TRBJ2-3, with D possibly being TRBD1 (6 bases). The CDR3 loop spans 16 amino acids. V lost 3 bases and J lost 0, with 13 bases in between. Germline values: CDR1 MGHRA, CDR2 YSYEKL. The CDR3 nucleotides read TGCGCCAGCAGCCATCCTCCGGACAGTAGCACAGATACGCAGTATTTT. Its translation: CASSHPPDSSTDTQYF.

The chain recombines TRBV29-1 with TRBJ1-3; D unclear. V lost 5 bases to trimming and J lost 0 bases, with 8 bases between them. Germline V gene data show CDR1 as SQVTM and CDR2 as ANQGSEA. The CDR3 consists of 13 residues. CDR3 sequence reads: CSVLPYSGNTIYF. In DNA form, the CDR3 reads TGCAGCGTTCTCCCCTACTCTGGAAACACCATATATTTT. The full variable domain, with the rest looked up from reference TRBV29-1 and TRBJ1-3, is SAVISQKPSRDICQRGTSLTIQCQVDSQVTMMFWYRQQPGQSLTLIATANQGSEATYESGFVIDKFPISRPNLTFSTLTVSNMSPEDSSIYLCSVLPYSGNTIYFGEGSWLTVV.

This chain uses TRBV18 with TRBJ1-5; maybe TRBD1 (5 bases). The ends were cut back, 3 bases at V and 0 bases at J, with 12 bases in the middle. Germline V lookup: CDR1 KGHSH, CDR2 LQKENI. The CDR3 has 16 residues. As DNA, the CDR3 is TGTGCCAGCTCACCCCGGACGGGGGATAGCAATCAGCCCCAGCATTTT. As protein: CASSPRTGDSNQPQHF.

The CDR3 DNA reads as TGTGCCAGCAGTTTAATCCGGGACTCCCGCAATGAGCAGTTCTTC. This encodes CASSLIRDSRNEQFF. The genes are TRBV28 and TRBJ2-1; perhaps TRBD2 as D (6 bases). V lost 2 bases and J 6 bases, leaving 14 bases between the germline ends. This CDR3 has 15 residues. The germline V gene encodes CDR1 MDHEN and CDR2 SYDVKM. Combining the CDR3 with reference TRBV28 and TRBJ2-1 gives the whole variable domain DVKVTQSSRYLVKRTGEKVFLECVQDMDHENMFWYRQDPGLGLRLIYFSYDVKMKEKGDIPEGYSVSREKKERFSLILESASTNQTSMYLCASSLIRDSRNEQFFGPGTRLTVL.

With regard to this clone: One junction end disagrees with the germline gene, perhaps due to a read error. This rearrangement joins TRBV19 to TRBJ1-1; no clear D gene. There are 14 residues in the CDR3. Per the germline V gene, CDR1 is LNHDA and CDR2 is SQIVND (reference sequence). The CDR3 loop reads CAGSMAGMNTEAFF. CDR3 DNA sequence: TGTGCCGGTAGTATGGCGGGAATGAACACTGAAGCTTTCTTT.

V and J are TRBV9 and TRBJ1-1; 8 bases align to TRBD1. The germline V gene encodes CDR1 SGDLS and CDR2 YYNGEE. The CDR3 runs 16 residues. The V and J ends lost 3 bases and 3 bases, in that order; junction bases with no gene match: 10. DNA of the CDR3: TGTGCCAGCAGCGCCGGACAGGGTAAGGACCACACTGAAGCTTTCTTT. Amino acids: CASSAGQGKDHTEAFF.

This clone was seen a single time. The chain joins TRBV19 to TRBJ1-1; the D is unclear. Trimming pared 3 bases from V and 3 bases from J, leaving 8 bases between. The CDR3 covers 13 residues. Looked up from germline, CDR1 is LNHDA and CDR2 is SQIVND (reference sequence). CDR3 DNA sequence: TGTGCCAGTAGTATGGGGAGGGACACTGAAGCTTTCTTT. Protein product: CASSMGRDTEAFF.

This clone was detected once. The rearrangement links TRBV12-3 or TRBV12-4 to TRBJ1-2; 8 bases match TRBD1. The CDR3 consists of 12 residues. V shed 6 bases and J 7 bases; nucleotides not matched to a gene: 4. The CDR3 sequence: CASRQGVRGYTF. In nucleotides, the CDR3 is TGTGCCAGCAGACAGGGGGTGCGTGGCTACACCTTC.

The sample holds one count of this clone. The chain links TRBV28 to TRBJ2-2, with 7 bases identical to TRBD2. CDR1 is MDHEN and CDR2 is SYDVKM in the germline V gene. The trim removed 4 bases at V and 7 bases at J, leaving 6 bases unmatched. The CDR3 has 14 residues. This CDR3 is CASSWGGENGELFF. As DNA, the CDR3 is TGTGCCAGCAGTTGGGGAGGGGAAAACGGGGAGCTGTTTTTT.

The rearrangement links TRBV19 to TRBJ2-1, with D hard to call. Germline V gene sequence: CDR1 LNHDA, CDR2 SQIVND (reference sequence). This CDR3 is 13 amino acids long. V was pared by 5 bases and J by 7 bases, with 12 bases between. The CDR3: CASSHSARNEQFF. CDR3 sequence (DNA): TGTGCCAGTAGTCACTCCGCGAGGAATGAGCAGTTCTTC.

The V gene is TRBV7-2, the J gene TRBJ1-2; weak D call: TRBD1 (6 bases). The CDR3 is 16 amino acids. Germline V CDR1 and CDR2: SGHTA, FQGNSA. The V and J ends lost 2 bases and 2 bases respectively, with 15 bases between them. The CDR3 DNA reads as TGTGCCAGCAGCTTAAGGTCTGGGCAGGGGAACTATGGCTACACCTTC. This translates into CASSLRSGQGNYGYTF.

The CDR3 sequence is CSVVRGIEQFF. CDR3 nucleotides: TGCAGCGTTGTCAGGGGAATTGAGCAGTTCTTC. This sequence joins TRBV29-1 and TRBJ2-1; TRBD1 might be the D (6 bases). Germline V CDR1 and CDR2: SQVTM, ANQGSEA. V lost 4 bases, J lost 9 bases, and 10 bases lay in between. The CDR3 length is 11 residues.

The genes are TRBV18 and TRBJ1-1; no firm D call. This CDR3 contains 19 residues. The germline V gene has CDR1 KGHSH and CDR2 LQKENI. Trimming removed 0 bases from V and 1 base from J, with 21 bases in between. The CDR3 bases are TGTGCCAGCTCACCACCGAATCCCACACTAGGGCAAAGGAACACTGAAGCTTTCTTT. Its protein product is CASSPPNPTLGQRNTEAFF.

A single count supports this clone. The chain joins TRBV12-3 or TRBV12-4 to TRBJ1-2; 8 nucleotides agree with TRBD1. Trimming cost V 1 base and J 8 bases; bases outside gene matches: 3. The CDR3 runs 13 residues. CDR3 DNA sequence: TGTGCCAGCAGTTTAGGGCAGGGGGCGGGCTACACCTTC. Its translation is CASSLGQGAGYTF.

The chain joins TRBV28 to TRBJ1-3; D ambiguous. Germline lookup yields CDR1 MDHEN and CDR2 SYDVKM. Trimming removed 0 bases from V and 2 bases from J, with 8 bases in between. The CDR3 runs 15 residues. CDR3 nucleotide sequence: TGTGCCAGCAGTTTATGGCCAGGTGCTGGAAACACCATATATTTT. Translating it yields CASSLWPGAGNTIYF.

The chain uses TRBV7-9 and TRBJ1-1, with unresolved D. V was pared by 6 bases and J by 9 bases, with 11 bases between. The germline CDR1 and CDR2 sequences are SEHNR and FQNEAQ (reference sequence). This CDR3 is built from 11 residues. The CDR3, as DNA: TGTGCCAGCAGACTCGCTACCCAAGCTTTCTTT. It translates to CASRLATQAFF.

V usage is TRBV7-9 and J usage is TRBJ1-2; 7 positions match TRBD1. V shed 5 bases, J shed 4 bases, and the junction held 7 bases outside the gene matches. This CDR3 comprises 14 residues. The germline V gene has CDR1 SEHNR and CDR2 FQNEAQ (reference sequence). CDR3 protein: CASSVTSGGYGYTF. Here the CDR3 DNA reads TGTGCCAGCAGCGTAACCTCAGGGGGCTATGGCTACACCTTC.